This T cell receptor (beta chain) came from a study of cytomegalovirus exposure and HLA in healthy donors. Details on this clone: Its specificity is unknown.

Regarding donors, all were healthy bone marrow donors. The study's findings and limits: In a later analysis, specific HLA alleles were associated with about 18,000 TCR beta sequences at a 0.05 false discovery rate. The authors considered a cluster of highly shared sequence variants likely to be a sequencing artifact.

This CDR3 has 15 amino acids. The V segment lost 1 base and the J segment 2 bases; nucleotides outside the gene matches: 4. The germline V gene encodes CDR1 SEHNR and CDR2 FQNEAQ (reference sequence). 60 Vbeta and 13 Jbeta primers were used in PCR. Sequencing was performed with immunoSEQ multiplex PCR; in TCRdb, only in-frame clones are kept and a portion is missing. The data contain 150,000 to 200,000 clones, roughly four fifths of them singletons. The origin of this receptor is a woman aged 40-49 years in good health and CMV-seronegative. Specimen: PBMCs. V usage is TRBV7-9 and J usage is TRBJ1-2; 7 nucleotides line up with TRBD1. The CDR3 sequence: CASSLGGQSNYGYTF. DNA for the CDR3: TGTGCCAGCAGCTTAGGGGGACAGAGCAACTATGGCTACACCTTC.